The 14 T cell receptor beta chains below were found in one sample sequenced in a study of blood T cell repertoires in COVID-19. The assay was immunoSEQ multiplex PCR, and TCRdb's table has in-frame clones only and misses some. The profile shows around 260,000 clones, roughly 85% of them singletons. Sequenced: PBMCs or T cells enriched from blood (not recorded which). These receptors originate from a woman between 25 and 40 years old who had recovered from COVID-19.

V is TRBV11-3 and J is TRBJ2-1; 9 nucleotides match TRBD2. Germline V gives CDR1 SGHNT, CDR2 YENEEA. This CDR3 has 14 residues. The V gene end was trimmed by 3 bases and the J gene end by 8 bases; junction bases not matched to a gene: 5. CDR3 DNA: TGTGCCAGCAGCTTCGCGGGAGGGCCGTATGAGCAGTTCTTC. Its protein product is CASSFAGGPYEQFF. Together with reference TRBV11-3 and TRBJ2-1, the CDR3 gives the full variable domain: EAGVVQSPRYKIIEKKQPVAFWCNPISGHNTLYWYLQNLGQGPELLIRYENEEAVDDSQLPKDRFSAERLKGVDSTLKIQPAELGDSAVYLCASSFAGGPYEQFFGPGTRLTVL.

This chain joins TRBV10-2 and TRBJ1-4, with a possible D match to TRBD1 (6 bases). Trimming removed 6 bases at V and 8 bases at J, with 13 bases between. Per the germline V gene, CDR1 is WSHSY and CDR2 is SAAADI. The CDR3 spans 13 residues. The CDR3 here is CASRQGQGEKLFF. The CDR3 bases are TGCGCCAGCAGACAGGGCCAGGGAGAAAAACTGTTTTTT.

The V gene is TRBV19, the J gene TRBJ2-3, with D tentatively TRBD2 (6 bases). V lost 7 bases, J lost 1 base, and 18 bases lay in between. The CDR3 consists of 16 residues. Germline CDR1 and CDR2: LNHDA and SQIVND (reference sequence). CDR3: CASNPLRAGGTDTQYF. CDR3 DNA sequence: TGTGCCAGTAACCCCCTTCGAGCGGGTGGCACAGATACGCAGTATTTT.

This chain joins TRBV14 and TRBJ2-7; no clear D. The V gene lost 4 bases and the J gene lost 1 base, with 8 bases spanning the gap. CDR3 size: 13 residues. From germline, CDR1 is SGHDN and CDR2 FVKESK. The CDR3 DNA sequence: TGTGCCAGCAGCCGACACCAATCCTACGAGCAGTACTTC. Its protein is CASSRHQSYEQYF.

The CDR3 sequence: CASSLSVMRNTEAFF. The DNA for the CDR3 is TGTGCCAGCAGTTTATCCGTTATGAGGAACACTGAAGCTTTCTTT. The V gene is TRBV28, the J gene TRBJ1-1, with D unresolved. Germline CDR1 and CDR2: MDHEN and SYDVKM. The CDR3 is 15 residues long. V lost 1 base, J lost 1 base, and 10 bases lay in between.

This sequence joins TRBV10-3 and TRBJ1-5, with D possibly TRBD1 on 5 matching bases. Germline V gene data show CDR1 as ENHRY and CDR2 as SYGVKD. V was clipped by 8 bases and J by 0 bases, with 8 bases between them. The CDR3 spans 13 residues. The CDR3 region is CAISTDSNQPQHF. The CDR3 DNA reads TGTGCCATCTCGACAGATAGCAATCAGCCCCAGCATTTT.

The J gene is TRBJ2-5, the V gene TRBV6-5, with TRBD1 identical over 7 bases. The CDR3 is made up of 15 amino acids. The trim removed 6 bases at V and 1 base at J, leaving 8 bases unmatched. From germline, CDR1 is MNHEY and CDR2 SVGAGI. The CDR3: CASRRDRSSQETQYF. CDR3 bases: TGTGCCAGCAGACGGGACAGAAGCTCCCAAGAGACCCAGTACTTC.

The gene calls are TRBV7-9 and TRBJ2-5, with a tentative D call TRBD2 (6 bases). The length of the CDR3 is 12 residues. CDR1 is SEHNR and CDR2 is FQNEAQ in the germline V gene (reference sequence). Trimming removed 9 bases at V and 2 bases at J, with 10 bases between. DNA of the CDR3: TGTGCCAGTAGGGACTTGCAAGAGACCCAGTACTTC. It codes for CASRDLQETQYF.

V is TRBV4-1 and J is TRBJ1-2, with a weak D call TRBD1 (5 bases). This CDR3 has 14 residues. Germline V CDR1 and CDR2: MGHRA, YSYEKL. V was clipped by 2 bases and J by 4 bases, with 11 bases between them. This chain's CDR3 is CASSQNDRFYGYTF. CDR3 nucleotide sequence: TGCGCCAGCAGCCAAAATGACAGATTCTATGGCTACACCTTC.

The rearrangement joins TRBV12-3 or TRBV12-4 to TRBJ1-2; D not certain. V was clipped by 3 bases and J by 2 bases, with 7 bases between them. CDR3 length: 13 residues. CDR3 sequence reads: CASSFGWNYGYTF. The CDR3, as DNA: TGTGCCAGCAGTTTTGGCTGGAACTATGGCTACACCTTC.

This chain uses TRBV29-1 with TRBJ2-1; TRBD1 is a possible D gene (5 bases). The CDR3 has 14 amino acids. Trimming shortened V by 5 bases and J by 3 bases, and 14 bases separated the two germline ends. Germline V gene sequence: CDR1 SQVTM, CDR2 ANQGSEA. CDR3 DNA sequence: TGCAGCGTTCGACAGAGACTCGGCTACAATGAGCAGTTCTTC. Amino acids: CSVRQRLGYNEQFF.

The rearrangement links TRBV11-2 to TRBJ2-3; TRBD2 agrees at 8 bases. There are 13 residues in the CDR3. Germline CDR1 and CDR2: SGHAT and FQNNGV. V was pared by 5 bases and J by 5 bases, with 3 bases of the junction left unmatched. In DNA, the CDR3 is TGTGCCAGCAGCACGGGACTAGAAGATACGCAGTATTTT. This encodes CASSTGLEDTQYF.

The chain carries TRBV6-1 and TRBJ2-7, with D possibly TRBD1 on 6 matching bases. The V end was cut by 3 bases, the J end by 5 bases, with 11 bases between. Germline CDR1 reads MNHNS; CDR2 reads SASEGT. CDR3 length equals 13 residues. CDR3 in DNA: TGTGCCAGCAGTGAGACTTCAGGGGACGAGCAGTACTTC. Translating it yields CASSETSGDEQYF.

V is TRBV28 and J is TRBJ1-1; weak D call: TRBD1 (6 bases). The CDR3 contains 16 residues. Germline loops: CDR1 MDHEN, CDR2 SYDVKM. The ends were cut back, 3 bases at V and 1 base at J, with 15 bases in the middle. CDR3 region: CASSFIGDTSNTEAFF. CDR3 in DNA: TGTGCCAGCAGTTTTATTGGGGACACATCGAACACTGAAGCTTTCTTT.